These 13 T cell receptor beta chains originate from one sample sequenced in a study of spatial heterogeneity in lung cancer. Sample time point: sample taken at primary tumor resection. Sequencing was performed on whole RNA extracted from tumor and nontumor lung tissue, or from frozen PBMC, and the material was left unsorted. In TCRdb, the 5' RACE reads were re-called with MiXCR into one record per CDR3 protein. In the table there are 25,000 to 30,000 distinct CDR3 sequences, about 8.1% of which are singletons. The source was PBMCs, collected at surgery. Receptors originate from a female donor with early-stage non-small cell lung cancer.

This clonotype has a handful of counts. The gene calls are TRBV2 and TRBJ2-2; a possible D gene is TRBD1 (6 bases). This CDR3 spans 14 amino acids. The ends were cut back, 6 bases at V and 2 bases at J, with 10 bases in the middle. In germline, CDR1 is SNHLY, CDR2 FYNNEI. The DNA for the CDR3 is TGTGCCAGCAGGAGGGACATAAACACCGGGGAGCTGTTTTTT. Its protein product is CASRRDINTGELFF.

This clonotype was observed a few times. The V and J genes are TRBV9 and TRBJ1-3, with D maybe TRBD1 (6 bases). This CDR3 comprises 17 residues. CDR1 is SGDLS, CDR2 YYNGEE, per germline. Trimming removed 0 bases from V and 1 base from J, with 14 bases in between. The CDR3 DNA follows: TGTGCCAGCAGCGTAGGAACTAGGGGGGCATCTGGAAACACCATATATTTT. This sequence encodes CASSVGTRGASGNTIYF.

This clonotype was seen many times. CDR3 sequence reads: CSAPSGQARTGELFF. For the CDR3, the DNA is TGCAGTGCCCCTTCCGGACAGGCGAGGACCGGGGAGCTGTTTTTT. The chain links TRBV20-1 to TRBJ2-2; TRBD1 aligns across 7 bases. The CDR3 loop spans 15 amino acids. Germline V CDR1 and CDR2: DFQATT, SNEGSKA (reference sequence). V lost 6 bases, J lost 5 bases, and 12 bases stayed unmatched.

This clonotype showed up just a few times. The chain recombines TRBV25-1 with TRBJ2-7; D gene ambiguous. Trimming took 2 bases from V and 6 from J, leaving 5 bases between them. The V gene's germline CDR1 is MGHDK and CDR2 SYGVNS. The CDR3 loop spans 11 amino acids. The CDR3 region is CASSEVSEQYF. The CDR3 DNA follows: TGTGCCAGCAGTGAAGTTAGCGAGCAGTACTTC.

This clonotype was found many times. The chain employs TRBV7-3 and TRBJ2-2; tentative D call: TRBD1 (6 bases). The CDR3 length is 16 residues. Trimming took 5 bases from V and 4 from J, leaving 17 bases between them. The germline CDR1 and CDR2 sequences are SGHTA and FQGTGA. The DNA for the CDR3 is TGTGCCAGCAGCACCCGTCCCCAGGACAGCACCGGGGAGCTGTTTTTT. It codes for CASSTRPQDSTGELFF.

The V call is TRBV27, the J call TRBJ2-1, with D tentatively TRBD1 (6 bases). The CDR3 is 16 residues long. Germline CDR1 MNHEY, CDR2 SMNVEV (reference sequence). Trimming cost V 7 bases and J 4 bases, with 20 bases left between them. CDR3 nucleotides: TGTGCCAGCACCGACACCGGGACAAGAATATACAATGAGCAGTTCTTC. It encodes CASTDTGTRIYNEQFF.

The chain uses TRBV20-1 and TRBJ2-1; D remains ambiguous. CDR1 and CDR2 from the germline V gene are DFQATT and SNEGSKA (reference sequence). The V and J ends lost 2 bases and 1 base respectively, with 18 bases between them. The CDR3 has 17 residues. The CDR3 sequence is CSARRPNSIRSYNEQFF. CDR3 sequence (DNA): TGCAGTGCTAGACGGCCTAATAGTATTCGTTCCTACAATGAGCAGTTCTTC.

This clonotype was recorded many times. The gene calls are TRBV27 and TRBJ2-3; unclear D gene. Germline loops: CDR1 MNHEY, CDR2 SMNVEV (reference sequence). The CDR3 length is 16 residues. V was clipped by 3 bases and J by 1 base, with 14 bases between them. The CDR3 protein is CASSFGVSRGTDTQYF. The CDR3 DNA follows: TGTGCCAGCAGTTTTGGGGTTTCTAGGGGCACAGATACGCAGTATTTT.

As to this clonotype: This sequence may be a read error, since a much larger clone differs from it by one base. The V and J genes are TRBV28 and TRBJ2-4; D gene uncertain. This CDR3 contains 16 residues. Germline CDR1 reads MDHEN; CDR2 reads SYDVKM. The DNA for the CDR3 is TGTACCAGCAGTTCACCAGAGGATCTAGCCAAAAACATTCAGTACTTC. This translates into CTSSSPEDLAKNIQYF. Full variable domain (rest looked up from reference TRBV28 and TRBJ2-4): DVKVTQSSRYLVKRTGEKVFLECVQDMDHENMFWYRQDPGLGLRLIYFSYDVKMKEKGDIPEGYSVSREKKERFSLILESASTNQTSMYLCTSSSPEDLAKNIQYFGAGTRLSVL.

On this clonotype: This clone may be a read error of a much larger clone one base away. V gene TRBV5-4 combines with J gene TRBJ1-4; D is unclear. Germline CDR1 is SGHNT and CDR2 is YYREEE (reference sequence). This CDR3 is built from 14 residues. The CDR3 sequence is CVSSTMTPNEKLFF. CDR3 DNA sequence: TGTGTCAGCAGCACAATGACACCGAATGAAAAACTGTTTTTT.

The sample holds many counts of this clonotype. This sequence joins TRBV30 and TRBJ1-5; 9 bases map to TRBD1. Trimming at V came to 3 bases and at J to 4 bases, leaving 4 bases not matched to a gene. CDR1 is GTSNPN, CDR2 SVGIG, per germline (reference sequence). CDR3 size: 14 residues. The CDR3 region has the DNA TGTGCCTGGAGCCCGGGACAGGGAAATCAGCCCCAGCATTTT. It translates to CAWSPGQGNQPQHF.

This clonotype has ten or more counts. This chain links TRBV19 with TRBJ2-1; D is perhaps TRBD1 or TRBD2 (5 bases each). There are 16 residues in the CDR3. Germline V gene data show CDR1 as LNHDA and CDR2 as SQIVND (reference sequence). Trimming pared 3 bases from V and 5 bases from J, leaving 17 bases between. This CDR3 reads CASSMDSGPGDNEQFF. The CDR3 coding sequence is TGTGCCAGTAGTATGGATTCGGGACCTGGGGACAATGAGCAGTTCTTC.

The sample holds many counts of this clonotype. The chain carries TRBV20-1 and TRBJ2-3; the match to TRBD1 covers 9 bases. This CDR3 spans 15 amino acids. CDR1 and CDR2 (germline): DFQATT, SNEGSKA (reference sequence). Trimming removed 5 bases from V and 6 bases from J; junction bases left unmatched: 12. In nucleotides, the CDR3 is TGCAGTGCTGGGGCAAGACAGGGGGGCATGGATACGCAGTATTTT. This codes for CSAGARQGGMDTQYF.